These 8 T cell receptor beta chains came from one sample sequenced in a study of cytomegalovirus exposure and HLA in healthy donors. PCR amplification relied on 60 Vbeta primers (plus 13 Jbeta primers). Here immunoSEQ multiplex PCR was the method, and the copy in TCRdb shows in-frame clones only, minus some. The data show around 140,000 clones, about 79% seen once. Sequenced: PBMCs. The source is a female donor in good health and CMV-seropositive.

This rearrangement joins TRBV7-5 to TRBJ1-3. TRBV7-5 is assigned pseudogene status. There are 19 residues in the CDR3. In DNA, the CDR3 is TGTGTCAGAAGCTTATTCGCGGGTCCTGGTTTTAAATCTGGAAACACCATATATTTT. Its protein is CVRSLFAGPGFKSGNTIYF.

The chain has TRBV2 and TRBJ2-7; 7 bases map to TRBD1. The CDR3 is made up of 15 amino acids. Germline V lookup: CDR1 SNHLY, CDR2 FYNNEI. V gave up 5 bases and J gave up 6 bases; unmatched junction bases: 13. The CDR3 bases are TGTGCCAGCAGTATCCCCGGGACAGCGGTCGGCGAGCAGTACTTC. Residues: CASSIPGTAVGEQYF.

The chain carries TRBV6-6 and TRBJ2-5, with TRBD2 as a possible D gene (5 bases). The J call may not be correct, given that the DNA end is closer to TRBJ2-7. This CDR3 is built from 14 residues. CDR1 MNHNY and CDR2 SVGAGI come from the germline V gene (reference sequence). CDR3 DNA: TGTGCCAGCAAGGACTCGGACGGTACCTACGAGCAGTACTTC. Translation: CASKDSDGTYEQYF.

CDR3 DNA: TGCGCCACGAAAGGGGGGACAGGGGAAAACATTCAGTACTTC. As protein: CATKGGTGENIQYF. The V and J genes are TRBV5-1 and TRBJ2-4; 10 positions match TRBD1. Germline CDR1 SGHRS, CDR2 YFSETQ. The CDR3 runs 14 residues. After removal of 9 bases from V and 5 bases from J, the junction contained 8 bases not matched to a gene.

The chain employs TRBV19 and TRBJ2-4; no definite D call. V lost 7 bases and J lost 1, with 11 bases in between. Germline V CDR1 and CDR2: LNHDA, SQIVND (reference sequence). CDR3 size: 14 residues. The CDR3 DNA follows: TGTGCCAGTACTGTGGGCTCGGCCAAAAACATTCAGTACTTC. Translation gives CASTVGSAKNIQYF.

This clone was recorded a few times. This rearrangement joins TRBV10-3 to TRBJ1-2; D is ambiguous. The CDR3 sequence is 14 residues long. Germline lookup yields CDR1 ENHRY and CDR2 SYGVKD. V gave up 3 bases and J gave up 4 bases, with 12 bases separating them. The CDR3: CAISDTTGTYGYTF. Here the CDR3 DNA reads TGTGCCATCAGTGACACGACTGGCACCTATGGCTACACCTTC.

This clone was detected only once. The CDR3 nucleotides are TGTGCCAGCACCGAGAGACCGGGACAGGGGGATTCACCCCTCCACTTT. This encodes CASTERPGQGDSPLHF. V and J are TRBV6-6 and TRBJ1-6; TRBD1 matches 11 bases. Trimming cost V 7 bases and J 8 bases; bases outside gene matches: 10. CDR3 length: 16 amino acids. Germline V gene lookup returns CDR1 MNHNY and CDR2 SVGAGI (reference sequence).

CDR3 in amino acids: CASSKEGTSGGLSYEQYF. The CDR3 nucleotides read TGTGCCAGCAGCAAAGAAGGGACTAGCGGGGGCCTTTCCTACGAGCAGTACTTC. This chain connects TRBV21-1 to TRBJ2-7; TRBD2 reflects the table's D call only, with no check against the DNA. TRBV21-1 is an annotated pseudogene. This CDR3 is 18 amino acids long.